This TCR beta chain derives from a study of T cell responses to AZD1222 COVID-19 vaccine. Study-level findings and limits: The study identified only six AZD1222 recipients as seropositive at baseline. Donors were largely white British and mainly female; clonal diversity was possibly underestimated.

Some clones are missing from TCRdb's copy, which holds only in-frame ones; the method was immunoSEQ multiplex PCR. In the table there are roughly 170,000 clones, about 91% of which are singletons. This clone has only a few counts. Its matching antigen is unknown. V was pared by 9 bases and J by 0 bases, with 10 bases between. Germline V gives CDR1 KGHDR, CDR2 SFDVKD. The CDR3 length is 13 residues. The sample in question was peripheral blood, obtained on day 0 of AZD1222 vaccination. The clonotype originates from an adult in good health. V usage is TRBV24-1 and J usage is TRBJ1-1, with a tentative D call TRBD1 (5 bases). The CDR3 coding sequence is TGTGCCACCCGACAGAGCATGAACACTGAAGCTTTCTTT. It codes for CATRQSMNTEAFF.